This TCR beta chain was retrieved from a study of Ad26.COV2.S vaccination and SARS-CoV-2 variants. Study summary: Enrollment placed the donor in the COV1001 Ad26.COV2.S trial arm. General study points: Spike-specific TCR breadth ran higher among vaccine recipients than placebo recipients. The study found similar non-spike TCR breadth in vaccine and placebo recipients.

Produced via immunoSEQ multiplex PCR; TCRdb's table is partial and in-frame only. The sample consists of some 390,000 clones, roughly nine tenths of them appearing once. The CDR3 is 16 amino acids. Trimming pared 5 bases from V and 5 bases from J, leaving 22 bases between. CDR1 and CDR2 from the germline V gene are KGHSH and LQKENI. About this clone itself: Its antigen is as yet unknown.

Noted treatment: some 20 received Ad26.COV2.S at low or high dose, single or two shots; roughly five received placebo; per-sample allocation not given. Samples analyzed were those drawn on day 63 after the first vaccine or placebo injection. Vaccine was an Ad26 vector expressing Wuhan-strain SARS-CoV-2 spike. The receptor was isolated from a person aged 18-65 years who received the Ad26.COV2.S COVID-19 vaccine or a placebo. The chain joins TRBV18 to TRBJ2-7, with D maybe TRBD2 (6 bases). The sequenced sample was peripheral blood, obtained in a trial of Ad26.COV2.S vaccine versus placebo. The CDR3: CASSSTFGGNGNEQYF. DNA of the CDR3: TGTGCCAGCTCATCTACATTCGGAGGGAACGGTAACGAGCAGTACTTC. Full variable domain (outside the CDR3, taken from reference TRBV18 and TRBJ2-7): NAGVMQNPRHLVRRRGQEARLRCSPMKGHSHVYWYRQLPEEGLKFMVYLQKENIIDESGMPKERFSAEFPKEGPSILRIQQVVRGDSAAYFCASSSTFGGNGNEQYFGPGTRLTVT.